This T cell receptor beta chain was recovered during a study of T cells after yellow fever vaccination. Across the whole study: Preparing low-cell-number fractions relied on SMART-Seq v4 Ultra Low Input.

UMIs were added to TCR cDNA along with a universal primer site when it was made by 5'RACE template switching. TCRdb re-derived calls from the 5' RACE reads in MiXCR, one entry per CDR3 protein. The sample shows roughly 50,000 distinct CDR3 sequences, 7% to 9% of them seen only once. Regarding the study as a whole: Abundant clonotypes from the bulk population could contaminate FACS-sorted repertoires. Most primary-vaccination clones recurred post-booster (approximately 96% CD4, 88% CD8).

This clonotype was seen at least ten times. Its antigen is still unknown. Sequences were derived from CD8+ T cells sorted from PBMCs, sampled roughly 15 days after the first yellow fever vaccination. The receptor was isolated from a man between 18 and 35 years old who received the YFV17D yellow fever vaccine.

In DNA, the CDR3 is TGTGCCAGCAGCTTAGCTAGCGGGGGGACCCCTAGCACAGATACGCAGTATTTT. This codes for CASSLASGGTPSTDTQYF. V gene TRBV7-2 combines with J gene TRBJ2-3; the match to TRBD2 covers 10 bases. CDR1 is SGHTA and CDR2 is FQGNSA in the germline V gene. The V and J ends lost 0 bases and 0 bases, in that order; junction bases with no gene match: 6. The CDR3 is made up of 18 amino acids. The entire variable domain, with the rest obtained from reference TRBV7-2 and TRBJ2-3, is as follows: GAGVSQSPSNKVTEKGKDVELRCDPISGHTALYWYRQSLGQGLEFLIYFQGNSAPDKSGLPSDRFSAERTGGSVSTLTIQRTQQEDSAVYLCASSLASGGTPSTDTQYFGPGTRLTVL.